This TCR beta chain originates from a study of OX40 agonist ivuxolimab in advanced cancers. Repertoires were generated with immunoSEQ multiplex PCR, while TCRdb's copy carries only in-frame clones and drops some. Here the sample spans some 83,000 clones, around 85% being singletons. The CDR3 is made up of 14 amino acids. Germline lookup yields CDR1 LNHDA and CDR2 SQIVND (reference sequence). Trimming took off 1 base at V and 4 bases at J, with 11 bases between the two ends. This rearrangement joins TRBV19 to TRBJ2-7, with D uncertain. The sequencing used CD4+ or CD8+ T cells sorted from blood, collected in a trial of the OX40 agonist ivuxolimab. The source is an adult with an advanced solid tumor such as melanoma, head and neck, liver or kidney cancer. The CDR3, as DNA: TGTGCCAGTAGTATAGTAGCTTCTACTTACGAGCAGTACTTC. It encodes CASSIVASTYEQYF.